The 17 T cell receptor beta chains in this list originate from one sample, sequenced in a study of T cell responses to AZD1222 COVID-19 vaccine. The protocol was immunoSEQ multiplex PCR, while the TCRdb copy is restricted to in-frame clones and leaves out a portion. Among 150,000 to 200,000 clones listed, approximately 90% were seen once. Sequenced material: peripheral blood, taken on day 0 of AZD1222 vaccination. Every receptor here comes from an adult in good health.

V and J are TRBV5-1 and TRBJ1-2; 8 nucleotides line up with TRBD1. The CDR3 consists of 15 residues. Germline V gives CDR1 SGHRS, CDR2 YFSETQ. V lost 0 bases and J lost 4; bases outside the gene matches: 5. The CDR3 DNA is TGCGCCAGCAGCTTGGGGACAGGGAAAACCTATGGCTACACCTTC. Translated: CASSLGTGKTYGYTF.

This chain links TRBV7-3 with TRBJ2-7; D is uncertain. Germline V gene data show CDR1 as SGHTA and CDR2 as FQGTGA. This CDR3 contains 12 residues. Trimming removed 5 bases from V and 3 bases from J, with 8 bases in between. CDR3 in DNA: TGTGCCAGCAGCCGTTCAGGCTACGAGCAGTACTTC. Translated, it gives CASSRSGYEQYF.

For the CDR3, the DNA is TGTGCCAGCAGCTTAAATTCCGTGGCAGGGGGCTTGAACACTGAAGCTTTCTTT. This codes for CASSLNSVAGGLNTEAFF. The gene calls are TRBV7-6 and TRBJ1-1, with TRBD1 matching 8 bases. The CDR3 has 18 residues. Trimming took 2 bases from V and 0 from J; bases not matched to a gene: 11. Per germline, CDR1 SGHVS and CDR2 FNYEAQ. Full variable domain (remainder filled in from reference TRBV7-6 and TRBJ1-1): GAGVSQSPRYKVTKRGQDVALRCDPISGHVSLYWYRQALGQGPEFLTYFNYEAQQDKSGLPNDRFSAERPEGSISTLTIQRTEQRDSAMYRCASSLNSVAGGLNTEAFFGQGTRLTVV.

V usage is TRBV18 and J usage is TRBJ1-3, with D perhaps TRBD1 (5 bases). Trimming left V 0 bases short and J 8 bases short, with 11 bases between. Germline loops: CDR1 KGHSH, CDR2 LQKENI. There are 14 residues in the CDR3. The CDR3: CASSPPGPLDTIYF. In nucleotides, the CDR3 is TGTGCCAGCTCACCACCGGGACCCCTAGACACCATATATTTT.

The chain combines TRBV7-2 with TRBJ1-3, with D maybe TRBD1 (5 bases). With 6 bases removed from V and 1 base from J, the gap between germline ends came to 13 bases. CDR1 is SGHTA and CDR2 is FQGNSA in the germline V gene. This CDR3 spans 15 amino acids. The CDR3 here is CASSRRQLSGNTIYF. CDR3 coding DNA: TGTGCCAGCAGTAGGAGACAGCTTTCTGGAAACACCATATATTTT.

This clone came up a few times. The rearrangement joins TRBV19 to TRBJ2-2; 7 bases are shared with TRBD2. Looked up from germline, CDR1 is LNHDA and CDR2 is SQIVND (reference sequence). The CDR3 runs to 15 residues. The J segment lost 1 base and the V segment lost 5 bases, leaving 4 bases of the junction unmatched. The CDR3 spells CASSLRGENTGELFF. CDR3 nucleotide sequence: TGTGCCAGTAGTCTCCGGGGGGAGAACACCGGGGAGCTGTTTTTT.

The gene calls are TRBV5-4 and TRBJ2-2; the D call may be TRBD1 or TRBD2 (5 bases each). CDR1 is SGHNT, CDR2 YYREEE, per germline (reference sequence). The V and J ends lost 4 bases and 5 bases respectively, with 15 bases between them. The CDR3 totals 15 residues. The CDR3 region is CASSAGTLGTGELFF. In DNA, the CDR3 is TGTGCCAGCAGCGCCGGGACCCTCGGGACCGGGGAGCTGTTTTTT.

The rearrangement joins TRBV5-1 to TRBJ2-3; D call uncertain. The CDR3 spans 13 residues. Trimming removed 4 bases from V and 4 bases from J, with 10 bases in between. From germline, CDR1 is SGHRS and CDR2 YFSETQ. In DNA form, the CDR3 reads TGCGCCAGCAGCCTTTCCACGTCAGATACGCAGTATTTT. It translates to CASSLSTSDTQYF. Filled out from reference TRBV5-1 and TRBJ2-3, the complete variable domain reads KAGVTQTPRYLIKTRGQQVTLSCSPISGHRSVSWYQQTPGQGLQFLFEYFSETQRNKGNFPGRFSGRQFSNSRSEMNVSTLELGDSALYLCASSLSTSDTQYFGPGTRLTVL.

The genes are TRBV2 and TRBJ2-5; D not resolved. Germline V gives CDR1 SNHLY, CDR2 FYNNEI. With 6 bases removed from V and 4 bases from J, the gap between germline ends came to 3 bases. CDR3 length: 10 amino acids. The CDR3 loop reads CASRGETQYF. CDR3 bases: TGTGCCAGCAGGGGAGAGACCCAGTACTTC.

This sequence joins TRBV3-1 (or the pseudogene TRBV3-2) and TRBJ2-1; 8 bases are a match to TRBD2. Trimming at V came to 5 bases and at J to 3 bases, leaving 3 bases not matched to a gene. From germline, CDR1 is LGHDT and CDR2 YNNKEL (reference sequence). CDR3 size: 14 residues. DNA of the CDR3: TGTGCCAGCAGCTACGGGGGGGTCTACAATGAGCAGTTCTTC. Protein sequence: CASSYGGVYNEQFF.

The chain employs TRBV4-2 and TRBJ1-2; TRBD1 agrees at 12 bases. Per the germline V gene, CDR1 is LGHNA and CDR2 is YNFKEQ. V was clipped by 10 bases and J by 8 bases; unmatched bases: 14. There are 15 residues in the CDR3. For the CDR3, the DNA is TGTGCCAAAACCGGGACAGGGGGCGCGGGTGAGGGCTACACCTTC. Its protein product is CAKTGTGGAGEGYTF.

The chain links TRBV12-3 or TRBV12-4 to TRBJ2-7; 8 bases are shared with TRBD1. There are 12 residues in the CDR3. The V gene end was trimmed by 8 bases and the J gene end by 2 bases; junction bases not matched to a gene: 2. The CDR3 is CASGRGPYEQYF. In DNA form, the CDR3 reads TGTGCCAGCGGCAGGGGGCCCTACGAGCAGTACTTC.

The V call is TRBV7-2, the J call TRBJ2-7; the match to TRBD1 covers 8 bases. This CDR3 comprises 13 residues. Germline V gene sequence: CDR1 SGHTA, CDR2 FQGNSA. Losses at the gene ends were 6 bases for V and 2 bases for J; bases not matched to a gene: 3. The CDR3 region is CASSRDRPYEQYF. The CDR3 coding sequence is TGTGCCAGCAGTCGGGACAGGCCCTACGAGCAGTACTTC.

V is TRBV3-1 (or the pseudogene TRBV3-2) and J is TRBJ1-2; 7 nucleotides line up with TRBD1. V was pared by 4 bases and J by 2 bases, with 1 base of the junction left unmatched. CDR1 LGHDT and CDR2 YNNKEL come from the germline V gene (reference sequence). The CDR3 consists of 13 residues. The CDR3: CASSLGQNYGYTF. The DNA for the CDR3 is TGTGCCAGCAGCCTGGGACAGAACTATGGCTACACCTTC.

The chain combines TRBV9 with TRBJ1-2, with a weak D call TRBD1 (6 bases). Germline CDR1 reads SGDLS; CDR2 reads YYNGEE. The CDR3 is made up of 16 amino acids. Trimming pared 3 bases from V and 0 bases from J, leaving 15 bases between. CDR3 amino acids: CASSAAGTPTNYGYTF. The CDR3 nucleotides are TGTGCCAGCAGCGCGGCGGGGACACCCACTAACTATGGCTACACCTTC.

The chain is built from TRBV6-1 and TRBJ2-3; 9 bases agree with TRBD2. This CDR3 contains 16 residues. V gave up 4 bases and J gave up 4 bases; unmatched junction bases: 9. Germline CDR1 reads MNHNS; CDR2 reads SASEGT. The CDR3 here is CASSARGGGAPDTQYF. For the CDR3, the DNA is TGTGCCAGCAGTGCCAGGGGCGGGGGGGCCCCAGATACGCAGTATTTT.

This rearrangement joins TRBV6-5 to TRBJ2-1; TRBD1 agrees at 8 bases. The CDR3 sequence is 15 residues long. J lost 3 bases, V lost 7 bases, and 8 bases had no gene match. From germline, CDR1 is MNHEY and CDR2 SVGAGI. DNA for the CDR3: TGTGCCAGCATCCCCGGACAGGGATACTACAATGAGCAGTTCTTC. This sequence encodes CASIPGQGYYNEQFF.